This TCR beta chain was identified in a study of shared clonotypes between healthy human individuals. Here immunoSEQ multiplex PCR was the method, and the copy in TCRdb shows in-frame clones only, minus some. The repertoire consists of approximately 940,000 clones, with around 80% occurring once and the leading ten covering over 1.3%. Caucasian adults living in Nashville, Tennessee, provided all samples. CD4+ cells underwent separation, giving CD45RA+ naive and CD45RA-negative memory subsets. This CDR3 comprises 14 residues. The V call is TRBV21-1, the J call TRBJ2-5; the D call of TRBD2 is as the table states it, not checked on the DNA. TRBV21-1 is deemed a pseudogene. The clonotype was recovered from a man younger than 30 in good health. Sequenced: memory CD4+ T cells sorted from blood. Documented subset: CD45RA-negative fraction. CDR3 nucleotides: TGTGCCAGCAGCAAAGCGAGAGGGATTGAGACCCAGTACTTC. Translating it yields CASSKARGIETQYF.